The count of the clone carrying this T cell receptor (beta chain) is one. These data belong to a study of PD-L1 blockade in urothelial cancer. The overall study: About 85% of the roughly 29 patients were men whose urothelial cancer was bladder-origin.

Each patient's cancer was a locally advanced or metastatic urothelial carcinoma. Patient sample counts ranged from 1 to 8, pretreatment and on-treatment. Germline assignment: CDR1 LNHDA and CDR2 SQIVND (reference sequence). V lost 4 bases to trimming and J lost 9 bases, with 15 bases between them. The length of the CDR3 is 14 residues. PCRs were each spiked with synthetic TCR analog templates. TCRdb keeps only in-frame clones here, not all; method: immunoSEQ multiplex PCR. The data hold 13,000 to 15,000 clones, with roughly 90% observed a single time. The receptor was isolated from a man aged 65-85 years with urothelial cancer. Sequencing used PBMCs, obtained around atezolizumab (anti-PD-L1) treatment. This chain links TRBV19 with TRBJ2-2; D may be TRBD1 (6 bases). The CDR3 region has the DNA TGTGCCAGTAGTACCAGGGACATTATAAGGGAGCTGTTTTTT. Translation gives CASSTRDIIRELFF.